The entry below gives a single TCR beta chain sequence along with its context. Its cognate antigen is unknown. This record belongs to a study of shared clonotypes between healthy human individuals. Sequencing used immunoSEQ multiplex PCR; TCRdb keeps in-frame clones, though not all of them. This sample has roughly 1 million clones, with about 76% found just once. General study results and limits: Some clonotypes were shared by all four sorted-subset donors, while others were not shared. The non-shared ones had lower generation probabilities than the shared ones.

Germline lookup yields CDR1 SGHTS and CDR2 YDEGEE. The ends were cut back, 4 bases at V and 3 bases at J, with 10 bases in the middle. The CDR3 loop spans 13 amino acids. It was into CD45RA+ naive and CD45RA-negative memory subsets that the CD4+ cells were split. The sequenced sample was memory CD4+ T cells sorted from blood. The subset was: CD45RA-negative fraction. The chain uses TRBV5-8 and TRBJ1-1; D gene unclear. This receptor was obtained from a young man in good health. The DNA for the CDR3 is TGTGCCAGCAGCGTAGACTGGGACACTGAAGCTTTCTTT. The encoded protein is CASSVDWDTEAFF.